The clone carrying this T cell receptor (beta chain) was picked up a small number of times. Antigen specificity is unknown. The germline V gene encodes CDR1 DFQATT and CDR2 SNEGSKA (reference sequence). The V end was cut by 1 base, the J end by 6 bases, with 9 bases between. This CDR3 is 12 amino acids long. The Oncomine TCR Beta short-read assay generated sequence data from the DNA of cultured CD4+ T cells. MiXCR, run by TCRdb on the PCR reads, gives a single entry per CDR3 protein. Among some 9,600 distinct CDR3 sequences listed, 55% to 75% were seen once. The data were taken from a study of vaccination and CD4 T cells after COVID-19. On the study more broadly: Each convalescent patient was PCR positive for SARS-CoV-2 on nasal swab; eight to ten cases were mild and one severe. At a median approximately 71 days (range 14 to 241) after dose two, post-vaccine samples were obtained.

This sample's treatment: approximately 10-day PBMC culture with coronavirus spike peptide pools or control peptides (ViraFEST assay). Peptide pools at 8.5 to 10 ug/ml stimulated approximately 2 million PBMCs per well with about 9.6 IU/ml IL-2. The material sequenced was CD4+ T cells from blood, cultured in vitro. The clonotype was recovered from a human donor who had recovered from COVID-19. The V and J genes are TRBV20-1 and TRBJ1-2, with TRBD1 as a possible D gene (5 bases). The CDR3 DNA follows: TGCAGTGCTAGAGCAGAACAGGATGGCTACACCTTC. Amino acids: CSARAEQDGYTF.